Below are 8 T cell receptor beta chains sequenced from a single sample in a study of T cell repertoires in cytomegalovirus infection (dated by TCRdb to between 2018 and 2021). Antigens of these TCRs are unknown. Sequenced on an Illumina HiSeq 1500. TCRdb reran the public reads through fastp at Q25 and MiXCR, keeping productive beta chains. Duplicate CDR3 protein sequences are folded into a single record with the most common DNA and genes. The sample table shows about 310,000 distinct CDR3 sequences, and roughly 25% are seen once. The ten largest clonotypes hold about 14% of the sample. The sample's treatment or condition label, decoded: in vitro stimulation with specific CMV peptide epitopes to enrich CMV-specific T cells. Source: cultured PBMCs, taken from culture after CMV antigen stimulation. The receptors here all came from a human donor in good health (CMV status not recorded). Some clones in this sample may be carry-over from other donors' samples.

The gene calls are TRBV24-1 and TRBJ2-2; a possible D gene is TRBD1 (7 bases). The V and J ends lost 1 base and 5 bases respectively, with 13 bases between them. Germline loops: CDR1 KGHDR, CDR2 SFDVKD. This CDR3 comprises 16 residues. CDR3 nucleotide sequence: TGTGCCACCAGTGATTTCAGGGGGGATATAACCGGGGAGCTGTTTTTT. Its protein product is CATSDFRGDITGELFF.

The CDR3 sequence is CASSQMVQGAQPQHF. CDR3 sequence (DNA): TGTGCCAGCAGCCAAATGGTCCAGGGCGCTCAGCCCCAGCATTTT. The chain has TRBV4-2 and TRBJ1-5, with D possibly matching TRBD1 (5 bases). V lost 2 bases and J 6 bases, leaving 14 bases between the germline ends. CDR1 LGHNA and CDR2 YNFKEQ come from the germline V gene. CDR3 length: 15 amino acids.

This clonotype was detected only a few times. The gene calls are TRBV7-2 and TRBJ1-2; tentative D call: TRBD1 (5 bases). The CDR3 loop spans 15 amino acids. Per the germline V gene, CDR1 is SGHTA and CDR2 is FQGNSA. The V and J ends lost 4 bases and 7 bases respectively, with 19 bases between them. The CDR3 nucleotides are TGTGCCAGCAGCTACTTCCCTGGGGCGTGGGGTGGCTACACCTTC. This gives the protein CASSYFPGAWGGYTF.

This clonotype appeared many times. The chain uses TRBV7-2 and TRBJ2-1; weak D call: TRBD1 (9 bases). The CDR3 covers 17 residues. Germline values: CDR1 SGHTA, CDR2 FQGNSA. V gave up 1 base and J gave up 3 bases, with 16 bases separating them. CDR3 coding DNA: TGTGCCAGCAGCTTAGAGGCGGGGGGACAGGGCTACAATGAGCAGTTCTTC. It yields the protein CASSLEAGGQGYNEQFF.

This clonotype was observed many times. V usage is TRBV28 and J usage is TRBJ1-3, with D unclear. V lost 1 base, J lost 3 bases, and 4 bases lay in between. The length of the CDR3 is 13 residues. Per the germline V gene, CDR1 is MDHEN and CDR2 is SYDVKM. CDR3: CASSLSNGNTIYF. As DNA, the CDR3 is TGTGCCAGCAGTTTATCCAATGGAAACACCATATATTTT.

There are many counts of this clonotype. The gene calls are TRBV7-2 and TRBJ2-5, with 10 bases identical to TRBD2. Germline V gene lookup returns CDR1 SGHTA and CDR2 FQGNSA. J gave up 5 bases and V 5 bases, and 5 bases lay outside the gene matches. The CDR3 is 14 residues long. CDR3 region: CASSVGLAAETQYF. As DNA, the CDR3 is TGTGCCAGCAGCGTAGGACTAGCGGCCGAGACCCAGTACTTC. Full variable domain (rest looked up from reference TRBV7-2 and TRBJ2-5): GAGVSQSPSNKVTEKGKDVELRCDPISGHTALYWYRQSLGQGLEFLIYFQGNSAPDKSGLPSDRFSAERTGGSVSTLTIQRTQQEDSAVYLCASSVGLAAETQYFGPGTRLLVL.

The chain uses TRBV4-1 and TRBJ1-3; D not resolved. CDR1 is MGHRA, CDR2 YSYEKL, per germline. The CDR3 runs to 17 residues. Deletions cut 1 base from V and 0 bases from J, with 13 bases between. The CDR3 region is CASSQGTPDSSGNTIYF. The CDR3 DNA reads TGCGCCAGCAGCCAAGGGACTCCTGATTCCTCTGGAAACACCATATATTTT.

This clonotype was seen more than once but under ten times. The gene calls are TRBV19 and TRBJ2-1; 9 positions match TRBD2. CDR1 and CDR2 from the germline V gene are LNHDA and SQIVND (reference sequence). The CDR3 contains 15 residues. The V gene end was trimmed by 3 bases and the J gene end by 7 bases; junction bases not matched to a gene: 7. The CDR3: CASSIITSGSNEQFF. As DNA, the CDR3 is TGTGCCAGTAGTATCATAACTAGCGGGTCGAATGAGCAGTTCTTC.